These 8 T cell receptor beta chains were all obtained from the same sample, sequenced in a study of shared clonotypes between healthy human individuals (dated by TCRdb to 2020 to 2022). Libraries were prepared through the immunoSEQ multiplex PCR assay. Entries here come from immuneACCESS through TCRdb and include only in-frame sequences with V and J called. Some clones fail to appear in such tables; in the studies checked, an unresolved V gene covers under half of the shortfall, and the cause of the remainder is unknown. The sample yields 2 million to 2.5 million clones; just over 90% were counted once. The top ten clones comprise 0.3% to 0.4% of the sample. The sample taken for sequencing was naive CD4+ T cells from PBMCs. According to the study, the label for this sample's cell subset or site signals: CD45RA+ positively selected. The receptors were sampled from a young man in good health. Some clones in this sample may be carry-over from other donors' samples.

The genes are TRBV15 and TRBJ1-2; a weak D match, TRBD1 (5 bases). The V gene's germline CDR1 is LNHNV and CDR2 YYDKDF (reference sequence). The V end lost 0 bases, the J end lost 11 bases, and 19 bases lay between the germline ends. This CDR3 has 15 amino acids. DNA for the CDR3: TGTGCCACCAGCAGAGATCAGGGACCCGCCCTGAGGTACACCTTC. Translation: CATSRDQGPALRYTF.

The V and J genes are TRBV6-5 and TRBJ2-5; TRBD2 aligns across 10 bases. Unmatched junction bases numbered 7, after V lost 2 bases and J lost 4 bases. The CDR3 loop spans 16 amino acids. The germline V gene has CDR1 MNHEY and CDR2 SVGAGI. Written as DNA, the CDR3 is TGTGCCAGCAGTTACATGGCTAGCGGGAGCCTAGAGACCCAGTACTTC. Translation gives CASSYMASGSLETQYF.

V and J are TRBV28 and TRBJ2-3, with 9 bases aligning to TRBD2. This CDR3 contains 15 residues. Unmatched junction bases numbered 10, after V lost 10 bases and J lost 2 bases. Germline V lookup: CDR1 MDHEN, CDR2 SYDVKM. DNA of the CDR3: TGTGCCATGTCTCAAGGACTAGCGACCACAGATACGCAGTATTTT. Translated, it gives CAMSQGLATTDTQYF.

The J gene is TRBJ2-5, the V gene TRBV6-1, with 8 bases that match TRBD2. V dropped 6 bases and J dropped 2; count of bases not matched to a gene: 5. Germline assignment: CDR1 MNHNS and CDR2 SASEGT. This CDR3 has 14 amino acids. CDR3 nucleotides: TGTGCCAGCAGGGGACCGGGAGGGCAAGAGACCCAGTACTTC. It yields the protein CASRGPGGQETQYF.

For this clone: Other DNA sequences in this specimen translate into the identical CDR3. The CDR3 here is CASSSGRGNQPQHF. The DNA of the CDR3 is TGTGCCAGCAGCTCGGGACGAGGCAATCAGCCCCAGCATTTT. The chain couples TRBV6-6 to TRBJ1-5, with D possibly TRBD1 on 5 matching bases. The CDR3 is 14 amino acids. Germline loops: CDR1 MNHNY, CDR2 SVGAGI (reference sequence). Between the trimmed V and J ends, which lost 6 bases and 2 bases, there was a span of 11 bases.

The DNA of the CDR3 is TGTGCCAGCAGCAACTCCCGGCGGGGCTCTTACAATGAGCAGTTCTTC. Encoded protein: CASSNSRRGSYNEQFF. This sequence joins TRBV7-3 and TRBJ2-1; a weak D match, TRBD2 (6 bases). V was shortened by 5 bases and J by 4 bases, with 18 bases between the two germline ends. Germline V CDR1 and CDR2: SGHTA, FQGTGA. The CDR3 has 16 residues.

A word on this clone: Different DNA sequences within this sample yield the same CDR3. CDR3 sequence reads: CASSRDRTEKLFF. The CDR3 nucleotides are TGTGCCAGCAGTCGGGACAGAACTGAAAAACTGTTTTTT. V usage is TRBV2 and J usage is TRBJ1-4, with 7 bases aligning to TRBD1. The V gene's germline CDR1 is SNHLY and CDR2 FYNNEI. The J segment lost 7 bases and the V segment lost 5 bases, leaving 4 bases of the junction unmatched. The CDR3 runs 13 residues.

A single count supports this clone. The CDR3 bases are TGTGCCAGCAGTTCCCAGAGACTAGCGGGAATCGGGGAGCAGTTCTTC. Its protein is CASSSQRLAGIGEQFF. The rearrangement uses TRBV27 and TRBJ2-1, with 11 bases fitting TRBD2. The germline V gene encodes CDR1 MNHEY and CDR2 SMNVEV (reference sequence). V was pared by 4 bases and J by 10 bases, with 12 bases of the junction left unmatched. This CDR3 region has 16 residues.